This TCR beta chain was sequenced during a study of monozygotic twins with inflammatory bowel disease. The study, taken as a whole, reports: Especially with disease activity, IBD patients shared fewer clonotypes with others than healthy twins did.

TCRdb reprocessed the 5' RACE reads and keeps a single row for each CDR3 protein, giving no DNA. Its clone listing holds around 450,000 distinct CDR3 sequences. To note about this clonotype: Its antigen is currently unknown.

Germline CDR1 SGHRS, CDR2 YFSETQ. This CDR3 contains 15 residues. The V and J genes are TRBV5-1 and TRBJ2-3; TCRdb outputs TRBD1, but without DNA this stays unchecked. This sequence was found in a human donor with ulcerative colitis or Crohn's disease, or a healthy co-twin of an affected twin (not recorded which). Sequenced material: blood. This chain's CDR3 is CASSPIEGGRDTQYF.